In this sample, the clone carrying this T cell receptor beta chain turned up many times. Its target is unknown. The CDR3 length is 13 residues. CDR1 and CDR2 (germline): KGHSH, LQKENI. Trimming pared 3 bases from V and 4 bases from J, leaving 7 bases between. RNA transcripts served as the template for amplifying TCR beta CDR3 regions. With the HTBI primer set, the TCR CDR3 went through a first round of RT-PCR. Via MiXCR, TCRdb re-called the multiplex PCR reads, giving one row per CDR3 protein. The repertoire holds fewer than 750,000 distinct CDR3 sequences, with approximately 14% as singletons. This specimen belongs to a study of T cells in Graves' hyperthyroidism and ophthalmopathy. Notes on the study in general: Blood also contained most expanded thyroid clonotypes above 0.001.

The chain is built from TRBV18 and TRBJ1-3; no definite D call. This receptor was obtained from a woman aged 50 to 60 with Graves' ophthalmopathy. Sequencing was done on a sample of blood. The CDR3: CASSPDNGNTIYF. CDR3 bases: TGTGCCAGCTCACCCGACAACGGAAACACCATATATTTT.